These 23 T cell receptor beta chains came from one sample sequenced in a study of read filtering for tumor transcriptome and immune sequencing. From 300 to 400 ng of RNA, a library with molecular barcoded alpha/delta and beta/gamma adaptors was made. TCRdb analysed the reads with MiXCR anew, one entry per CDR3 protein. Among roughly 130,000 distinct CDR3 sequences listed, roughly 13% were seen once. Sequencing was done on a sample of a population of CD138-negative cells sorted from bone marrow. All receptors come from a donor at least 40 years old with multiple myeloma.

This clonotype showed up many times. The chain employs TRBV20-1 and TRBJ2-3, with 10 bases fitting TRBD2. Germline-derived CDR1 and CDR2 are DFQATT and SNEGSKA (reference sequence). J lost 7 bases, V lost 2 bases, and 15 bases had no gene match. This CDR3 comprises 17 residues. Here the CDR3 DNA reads TGCAGTGCTAGACCATTCCGCTTAGCGGGAGGTTCATATACGCAGTATTTT. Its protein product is CSARPFRLAGGSYTQYF.

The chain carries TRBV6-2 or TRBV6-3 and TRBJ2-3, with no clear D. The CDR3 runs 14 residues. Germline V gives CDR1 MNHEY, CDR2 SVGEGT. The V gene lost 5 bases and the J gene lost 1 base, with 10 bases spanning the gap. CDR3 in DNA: TGTGCCAGCAGTGAAAGGACCCGCACAGATACGCAGTATTTT. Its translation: CASSERTRTDTQYF.

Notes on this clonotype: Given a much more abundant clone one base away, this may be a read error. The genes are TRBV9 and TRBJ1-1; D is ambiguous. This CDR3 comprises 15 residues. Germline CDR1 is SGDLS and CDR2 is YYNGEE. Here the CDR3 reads CAGSVDMQVNTEAFF. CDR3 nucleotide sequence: TGTGCCGGCAGCGTAGATATGCAGGTGAACACTGAAGCTTTCTTT.

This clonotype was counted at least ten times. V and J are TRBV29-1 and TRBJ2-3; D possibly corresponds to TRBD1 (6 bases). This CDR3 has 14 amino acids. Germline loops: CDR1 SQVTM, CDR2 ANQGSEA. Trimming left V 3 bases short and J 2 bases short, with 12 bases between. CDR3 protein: CSVDRGQTTDTQYF. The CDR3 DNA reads TGCAGCGTTGATCGTGGACAGACCACAGATACGCAGTATTTT.

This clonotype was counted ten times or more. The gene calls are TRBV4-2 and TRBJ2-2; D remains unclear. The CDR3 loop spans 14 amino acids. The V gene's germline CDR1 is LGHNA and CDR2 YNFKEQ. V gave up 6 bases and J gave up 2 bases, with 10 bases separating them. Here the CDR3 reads CASRLGENTGELFF. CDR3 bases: TGTGCCAGCAGACTTGGGGAAAACACCGGGGAGCTGTTTTTT.

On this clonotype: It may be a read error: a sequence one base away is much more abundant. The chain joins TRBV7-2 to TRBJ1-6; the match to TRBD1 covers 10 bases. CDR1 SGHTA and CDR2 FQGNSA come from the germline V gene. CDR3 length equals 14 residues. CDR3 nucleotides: TGTGCCAGCAGCTGGACAGGGGGTGGCTCACCCCTCCGCTTT. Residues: CASSWTGGGSPLRF.

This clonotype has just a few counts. CDR3 bases: TGCGCCAGCAGCTTGGGGACCTTGGGGACCGGGGAGCTGTTTTTT. Translating it yields CASSLGTLGTGELFF. The chain joins TRBV5-1 to TRBJ2-2; D is uncertain. CDR3 length: 15 residues. The germline V and J ends were trimmed by 0 bases and 5 bases, with 11 bases remaining between them. CDR1 and CDR2 from the germline V gene are SGHRS and YFSETQ.

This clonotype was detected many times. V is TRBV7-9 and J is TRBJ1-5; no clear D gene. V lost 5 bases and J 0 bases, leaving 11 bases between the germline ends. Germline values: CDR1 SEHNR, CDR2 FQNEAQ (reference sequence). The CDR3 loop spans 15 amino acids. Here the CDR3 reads CASSPDGNSNQPQHF. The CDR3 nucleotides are TGTGCCAGCAGCCCGGACGGTAATAGCAATCAGCCCCAGCATTTT.

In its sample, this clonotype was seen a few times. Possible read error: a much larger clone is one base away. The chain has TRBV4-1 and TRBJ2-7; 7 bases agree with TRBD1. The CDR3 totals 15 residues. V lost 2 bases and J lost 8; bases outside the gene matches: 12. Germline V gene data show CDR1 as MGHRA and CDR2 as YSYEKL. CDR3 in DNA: TGCGCCAGCAGCCAAACCGGGACAGACAATCGGAAGCAGTACTTC. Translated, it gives CASSQTGTDNRKQYF.

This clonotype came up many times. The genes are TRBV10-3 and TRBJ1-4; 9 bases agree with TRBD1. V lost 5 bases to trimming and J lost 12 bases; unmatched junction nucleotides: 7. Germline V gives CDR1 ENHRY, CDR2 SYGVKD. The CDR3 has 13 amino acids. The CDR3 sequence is CAISPGQGSELFF. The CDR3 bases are TGTGCCATCAGTCCGGGACAGGGTTCGGAACTGTTTTTT.

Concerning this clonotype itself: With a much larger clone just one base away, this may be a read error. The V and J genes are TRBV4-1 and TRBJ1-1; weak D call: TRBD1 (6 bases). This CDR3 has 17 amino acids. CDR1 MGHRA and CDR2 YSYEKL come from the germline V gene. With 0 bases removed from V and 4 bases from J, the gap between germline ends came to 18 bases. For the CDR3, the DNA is TGCGCCAGCAGCCAAGATCCCGGACAGTTCATGAGCACTGAAGCTTTCTTT. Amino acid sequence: CASSQDPGQFMSTEAFF.

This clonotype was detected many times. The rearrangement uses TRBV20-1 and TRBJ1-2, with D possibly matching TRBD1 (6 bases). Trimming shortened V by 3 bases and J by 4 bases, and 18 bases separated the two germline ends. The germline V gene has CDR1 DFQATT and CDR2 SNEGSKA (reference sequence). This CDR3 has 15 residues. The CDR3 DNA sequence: TGCAGTGCTAGTCTCCCGGACAGAATCCCCTATGGCTACACCTTC. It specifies CSASLPDRIPYGYTF.

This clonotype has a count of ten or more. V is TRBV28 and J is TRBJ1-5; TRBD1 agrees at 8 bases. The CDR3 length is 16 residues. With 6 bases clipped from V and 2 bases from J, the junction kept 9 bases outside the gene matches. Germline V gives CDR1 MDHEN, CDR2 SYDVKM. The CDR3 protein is CASRGQEYVGNQPQHF. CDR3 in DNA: TGTGCCAGCAGGGGACAGGAGTATGTTGGCAATCAGCCCCAGCATTTT.

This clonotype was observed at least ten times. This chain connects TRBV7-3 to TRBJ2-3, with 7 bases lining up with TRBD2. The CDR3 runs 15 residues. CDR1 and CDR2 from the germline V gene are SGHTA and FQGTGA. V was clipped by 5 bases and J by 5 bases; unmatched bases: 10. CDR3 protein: CASSPTAGVVDTQYF. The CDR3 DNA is TGTGCCAGCAGCCCCACGGCGGGAGTGGTAGATACGCAGTATTTT.

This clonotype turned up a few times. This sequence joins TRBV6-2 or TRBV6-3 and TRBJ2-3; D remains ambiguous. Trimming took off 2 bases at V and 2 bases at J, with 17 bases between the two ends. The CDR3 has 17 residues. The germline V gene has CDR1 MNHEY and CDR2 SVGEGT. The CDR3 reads CASSYTSGDVPTDTQYF. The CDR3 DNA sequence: TGTGCCAGCAGTTACACGTCCGGCGACGTCCCCACAGATACGCAGTATTTT.

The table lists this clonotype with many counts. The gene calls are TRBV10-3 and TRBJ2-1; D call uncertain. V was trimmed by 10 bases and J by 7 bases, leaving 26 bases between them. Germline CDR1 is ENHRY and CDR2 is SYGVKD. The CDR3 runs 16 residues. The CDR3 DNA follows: TGTGCCACTTCAGATTCGACCATACCCGGTCTAAATGAGCAGTTCTTC. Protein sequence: CATSDSTIPGLNEQFF.

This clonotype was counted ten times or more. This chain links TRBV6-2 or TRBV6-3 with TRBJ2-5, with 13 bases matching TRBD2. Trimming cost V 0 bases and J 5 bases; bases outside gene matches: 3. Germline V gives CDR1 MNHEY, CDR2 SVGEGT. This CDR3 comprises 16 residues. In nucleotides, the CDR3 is TGTGCCAGCAGTTACTCTGGGACTAGCGGGGTCGAGACCCAGTACTTC. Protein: CASSYSGTSGVETQYF.

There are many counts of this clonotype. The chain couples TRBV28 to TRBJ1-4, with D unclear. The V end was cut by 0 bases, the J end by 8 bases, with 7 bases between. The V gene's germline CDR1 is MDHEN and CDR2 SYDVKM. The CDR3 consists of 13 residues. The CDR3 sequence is CASSLWEYEKLFF. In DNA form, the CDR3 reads TGTGCCAGCAGTTTATGGGAGTACGAAAAACTGTTTTTT.

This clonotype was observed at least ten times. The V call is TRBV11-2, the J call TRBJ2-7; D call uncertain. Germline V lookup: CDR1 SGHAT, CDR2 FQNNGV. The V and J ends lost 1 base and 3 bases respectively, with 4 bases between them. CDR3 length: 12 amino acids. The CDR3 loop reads CASSLGDYEQYF. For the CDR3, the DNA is TGTGCCAGCAGCTTAGGGGACTACGAGCAGTACTTC.

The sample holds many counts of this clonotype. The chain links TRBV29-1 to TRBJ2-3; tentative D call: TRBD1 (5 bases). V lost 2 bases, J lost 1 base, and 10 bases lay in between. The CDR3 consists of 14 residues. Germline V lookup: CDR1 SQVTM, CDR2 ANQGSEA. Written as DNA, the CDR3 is TGCAGCGTTGAACCCCAGGGCCGCACAGATACGCAGTATTTT. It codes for CSVEPQGRTDTQYF.

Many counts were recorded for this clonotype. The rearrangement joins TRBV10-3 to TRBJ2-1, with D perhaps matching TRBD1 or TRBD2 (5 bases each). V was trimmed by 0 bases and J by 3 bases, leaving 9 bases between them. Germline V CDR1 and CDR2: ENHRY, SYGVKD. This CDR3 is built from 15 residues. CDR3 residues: CAISESAGSYNEQFF. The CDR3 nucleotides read TGTGCCATCAGTGAGTCAGCAGGGAGCTACAATGAGCAGTTCTTC.

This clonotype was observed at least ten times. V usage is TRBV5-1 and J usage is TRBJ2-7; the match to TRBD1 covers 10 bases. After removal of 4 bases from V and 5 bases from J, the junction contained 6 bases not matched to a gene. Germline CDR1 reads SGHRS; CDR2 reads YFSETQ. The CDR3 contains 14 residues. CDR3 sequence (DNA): TGCGCCAGCAGCCCTGACAGGGGGCTCCACGAGCAGTACTTC. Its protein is CASSPDRGLHEQYF.

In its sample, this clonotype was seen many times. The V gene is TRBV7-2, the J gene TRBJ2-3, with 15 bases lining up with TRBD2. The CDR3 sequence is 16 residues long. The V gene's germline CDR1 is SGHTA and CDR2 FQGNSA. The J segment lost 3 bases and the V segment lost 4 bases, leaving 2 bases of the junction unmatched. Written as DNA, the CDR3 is TGTGCCAGCAGCTCGGGACTAGCGGGAGGTACAGATACGCAGTATTTT. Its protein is CASSSGLAGGTDTQYF.